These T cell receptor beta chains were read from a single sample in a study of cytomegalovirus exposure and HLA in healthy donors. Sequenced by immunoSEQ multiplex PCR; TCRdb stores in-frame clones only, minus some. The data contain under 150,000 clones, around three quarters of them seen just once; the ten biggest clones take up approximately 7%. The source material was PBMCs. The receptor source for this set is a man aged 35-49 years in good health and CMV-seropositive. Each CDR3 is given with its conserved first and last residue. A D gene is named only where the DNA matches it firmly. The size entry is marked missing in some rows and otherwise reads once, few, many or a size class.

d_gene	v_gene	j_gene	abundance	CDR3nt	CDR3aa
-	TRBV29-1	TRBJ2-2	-	TGCAGCGTATTCGAGCGAACCGGGGAGCTGTTTTTT	CSVFERTGELFF
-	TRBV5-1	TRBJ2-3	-	TGCGCCAGCATTAAGCCAGGGGTAGATACGCAGTATTTT	CASIKPGVDTQYF
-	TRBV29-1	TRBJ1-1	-	TGCAGCGTCCGCAGGGCTGGCACTGAAGCTTTCTTT	CSVRRAGTEAFF
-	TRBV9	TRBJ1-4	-	TGTGCCAGCAGTGTGGACAGCCTTGGTGAAAAACTGTTTTTT	CASSVDSLGEKLFF
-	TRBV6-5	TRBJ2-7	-	TGTGCCAGCAGTTACTCCTACGGGGATAACTACGAGCAGTACTTC	CASSYSYGDNYEQYF
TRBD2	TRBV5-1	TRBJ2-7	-	TGCGCCAGCAGCTTCGGACTAGCGGGTACCTACGAGCAGTACTTC	CASSFGLAGTYEQYF
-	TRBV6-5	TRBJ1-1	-	TGTGCCAGCAGTTACTCGAGAGGTGCCACTGAAGCTTTCTTT	CASSYSRGATEAFF
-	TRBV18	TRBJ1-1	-	TGTGCCAGCTCACCCGGTTTGAACACTGAAGCTTTCTTT	CASSPGLNTEAFF
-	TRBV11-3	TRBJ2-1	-	TGTGCCAGCAGCTCCGGAGGGCCCAACAATGAGCAGTTCTTC	CASSSGGPNNEQFF
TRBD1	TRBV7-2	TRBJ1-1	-	TGTGCCAGCAGCTTCCGACAGGGTGAAGCTTTCTTT	CASSFRQGEAFF
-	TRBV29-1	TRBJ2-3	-	TGCAGCGTCTCGAGGGATACGCAGTATTTT	CSVSRDTQYF
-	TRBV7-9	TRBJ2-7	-	TGTGCCAGCAGCCCCAGCGGGTGGGCCTACGAGCAGTACTTC	CASSPSGWAYEQYF
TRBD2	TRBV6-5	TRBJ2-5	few	TGTGCCAGCAGTCCCGAGACTAGCGGTTCGGGGACCCAGTACTTC	CASSPETSGSGTQYF
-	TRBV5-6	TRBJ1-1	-	TGTGCCAGCAGCTTGGTTTCCGGGGTTGCTGAAGCTTTCTTT	CASSLVSGVAEAFF
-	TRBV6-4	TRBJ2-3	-	TGTGCCAGCAGTGACGCGGCTAGCACAGATACGCAGTATTTT	CASSDAASTDTQYF
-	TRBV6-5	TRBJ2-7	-	TGTGCCAGCAGTTACTCGACGGAGCTAGTCTACGAGTACTTC	CASSYSTELVYEYF
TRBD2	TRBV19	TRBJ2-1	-	TGTGCCAGTAGCCATCGGGGACTCGGGAGGGGCTCCTACAATGAGCAGTTCTTC	CASSHRGLGRGSYNEQFF
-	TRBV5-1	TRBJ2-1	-	TGCGCCAGCAGCTTGACCGCGGGACGACCCAGTGGAGGCAATGAGCAGTTCTTC	CASSLTAGRPSGGNEQFF
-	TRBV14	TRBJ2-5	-	TGTGCCAGCAGCCAAGAATGGGCCTTTGAGGAGACCCAGTACTTC	CASSQEWAFEETQYF
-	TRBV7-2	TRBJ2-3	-	TGTGCCAGCAGCTTAGGGGACATCGGAACAGATACGCAGTATTTT	CASSLGDIGTDTQYF
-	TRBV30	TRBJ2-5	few	TGTGCCTGGAAGTTGGCAGGGGTAGTGGGAGAGCAGTACTTC	CAWKLAGVVGEQYF
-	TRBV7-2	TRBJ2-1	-	TGTGCTAGCAGCAGGGGCCGCAACAATGAGCAGTTCTTC	CASSRGRNNEQFF
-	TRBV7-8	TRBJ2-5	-	TGTGCCAGCAGCTTAGGACTACAAGAGACCCAGTACTTC	CASSLGLQETQYF
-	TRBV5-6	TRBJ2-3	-	TGTGCCAGCAGCTTGGCCGTCGGGGGAGATACGCAGTATTTT	CASSLAVGGDTQYF
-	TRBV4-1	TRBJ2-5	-	TGCGCCAGCAGCCCCCCCCAGGGGGGCGGGGAGACCCAGTACTTC	CASSPPQGGGETQYF
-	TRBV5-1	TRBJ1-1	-	TGCGCCAGCAGCCGGGAGGGAGTCGAGGGTGAAGCTTTCTTT	CASSREGVEGEAFF
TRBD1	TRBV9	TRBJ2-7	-	TGTGCCAGCAGCGCCCGGACAGGGTCTAGGGACGAGCAGTACTTC	CASSARTGSRDEQYF
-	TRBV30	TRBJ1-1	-	TGTGCCTGGAGTCCCAGTTTTAACACTGAAGCTTTCTTT	CAWSPSFNTEAFF
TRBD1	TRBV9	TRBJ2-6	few	TGTGCCAGCGAGGGGGCTTCCTCTGGGGCCAACGTCCTGACTTTC	CASEGASSGANVLTF
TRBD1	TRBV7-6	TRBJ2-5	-	TGTGCCAGCAGCTTGGCCGCGGGACAGGGGCAGGGGACCCAGTACTTC	CASSLAAGQGQGTQYF
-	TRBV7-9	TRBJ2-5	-	TGTGCCAGCAGCTTCACAGCGGGCGGGGAGACCCAGTACTTC	CASSFTAGGETQYF
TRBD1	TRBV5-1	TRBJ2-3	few	TGCGCCAGCAGCGTGGGACAGGGGATCCCAGATACGCAGTATTTT	CASSVGQGIPDTQYF
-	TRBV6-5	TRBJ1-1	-	TGTGCCAGCAGCCGCGGGCCTGAAGCTTTCTTT	CASSRGPEAFF
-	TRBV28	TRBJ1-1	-	TGTGCCAGCTGGGGGGTAAGGAACACTGAAGCTTTCTTT	CASWGVRNTEAFF